The 2 T cell receptor beta chains below were found in one sample sequenced in a study of shared clonotypes between healthy human individuals. The protocol was immunoSEQ multiplex PCR, while the TCRdb copy is restricted to in-frame clones and leaves out a portion. The table lists some 500,000 clones, about 96% of them singletons, with approximately 0.06% in the top ten. The sample comprised naive CD4+ T cells sorted from blood. The subset is: CD45RA+ positively selected. The receptors come from a young woman in good health.

This rearrangement joins TRBV2 to TRBJ2-2; perhaps TRBD2 as D (6 bases). In germline, CDR1 is SNHLY, CDR2 FYNNEI. The CDR3 contains 17 residues. V was cut by 9 bases and J by 3 bases, with 23 bases left in between. This CDR3 reads CASGLPRDRFDTGELFF. DNA of the CDR3: TGTGCCAGTGGACTACCCCGGGACCGTTTCGACACCGGGGAGCTGTTTTTT.

This chain links TRBV28 with TRBJ2-5; TRBD1 aligns across 7 bases. The end of the DNA is better explained by TRBJ2-7, so the J call may be wrong. The CDR3 is 15 amino acids. Germline V CDR1 and CDR2: MDHEN, SYDVKM. CDR3 sequence reads: CASSQNRGPTYEQYF. The CDR3 DNA reads as TGTGCCAGCAGCCAAAACAGGGGACCCACCTACGAGCAGTACTTC.